The 24 T cell receptor beta chains presented below share a single source sample, sequenced in a study of blood T cell repertoires in COVID-19. Generated by immunoSEQ multiplex PCR, the TCRdb table keeps only in-frame clones and is missing some. The repertoire holds around 81,000 clones, 86% seen once, with 1.5% to 2.5% in the top ten. Input material: peripheral blood. The receptors originated from an older woman with acute or convalescent COVID-19.

The genes are TRBV19 and TRBJ1-2; D gene uncertain. The germline V gene has CDR1 LNHDA and CDR2 SQIVND (reference sequence). CDR3 size: 12 residues. The ends were cut back, 1 base at V and 10 bases at J, with 10 bases in the middle. The CDR3, as DNA: TGTGCCAGTAGTATAGCCAGAGGAGTCTACACCTTC. Translation gives CASSIARGVYTF.

The V gene is TRBV6-5, the J gene TRBJ2-7; TRBD2 matches at 7 bases. Germline CDR1 reads MNHEY; CDR2 reads SVGAGI. The CDR3 length is 15 residues. V was pared by 6 bases and J by 0 bases, with 8 bases of the junction left unmatched. CDR3 nucleotide sequence: TGTGCCAGCAGGTCGGGGGGAGGGCCCTCCTACGAGCAGTACTTC. It specifies CASRSGGGPSYEQYF.

V is TRBV18 and J is TRBJ1-1; 7 bases are shared with TRBD1. CDR1 KGHSH and CDR2 LQKENI come from the germline V gene. The junction had 10 bases not matched to a gene; V was cut back by 3 bases and J by 3 bases. This CDR3 spans 16 amino acids. The CDR3 region is CASSPRPGQRDTEAFF. The CDR3 DNA is TGTGCCAGCTCACCCCGCCCGGGACAGCGAGACACTGAAGCTTTCTTT. Full variable domain (outside the CDR3, taken from reference TRBV18 and TRBJ1-1): NAGVMQNPRHLVRRRGQEARLRCSPMKGHSHVYWYRQLPEEGLKFMVYLQKENIIDESGMPKERFSAEFPKEGPSILRIQQVVRGDSAAYFCASSPRPGQRDTEAFFGQGTRLTVV.

The chain's CDR3 is CATSDELRTQYF. The CDR3 nucleotides are TGTGCCACCAGTGATGAGCTTCGGACCCAGTACTTC. The V call is TRBV24-1, the J call TRBJ2-5, with D hard to call. Between the trimmed V and J ends, which lost 3 bases and 7 bases, there was a span of 8 bases. Germline loops: CDR1 KGHDR, CDR2 SFDVKD. The CDR3 totals 12 residues.

This clone was seen a single time. The V gene is TRBV27, the J gene TRBJ1-2; 9 nucleotides agree with TRBD1. Trimming cost V 4 bases and J 7 bases; bases outside gene matches: 10. Germline lookup yields CDR1 MNHEY and CDR2 SMNVEV (reference sequence). CDR3 length: 15 amino acids. The CDR3 DNA reads TGTGCCAGCAGTTCGCCGGGACAGGGATTAAGTGGCTACACCTTC. Translated: CASSSPGQGLSGYTF.

The V call is TRBV6-2 or TRBV6-3, the J call TRBJ2-7; 8 bases align to TRBD1. Germline trimming cut 6 bases from V and 3 bases from J; bases unmatched to any gene: 10. In germline, CDR1 is MNHEY, CDR2 SVGEGT. The CDR3 runs 15 residues. The CDR3 reads CASSPPWTGNYEQYF. CDR3 in DNA: TGTGCCAGCAGCCCTCCCTGGACAGGGAACTACGAGCAGTACTTC.

The chain employs TRBV11-2 and TRBJ1-5; D unresolved. V dropped 2 bases and J dropped 5 bases, with 16 bases sitting between them. This CDR3 comprises 16 residues. The germline CDR1 and CDR2 sequences are SGHAT and FQNNGV. The CDR3 sequence is CASSLSGVGRDQPQHF. The CDR3 nucleotides read TGTGCCAGCAGCTTATCAGGTGTAGGGAGGGATCAGCCCCAGCATTTT. The entire variable domain, with the rest obtained from reference TRBV11-2 and TRBJ1-5, is as follows: EAGVAQSPRYKIIEKRQSVAFWCNPISGHATLYWYQQILGQGPKLLIQFQNNGVVDDSQLPKDRFSAERLKGVDSTLKIQPAKLEDSAVYLCASSLSGVGRDQPQHFGDGTRLSIL.

V usage is TRBV11-1 and J usage is TRBJ2-2; D gene unclear. Per the germline V gene, CDR1 is SGHAT and CDR2 is FQDESV (reference sequence). With 3 bases removed from V and 9 bases from J, the gap between germline ends came to 11 bases. The CDR3 runs 13 residues. Here the CDR3 reads CASSFRSAWELFF. The CDR3, as DNA: TGTGCCAGCAGCTTCCGGTCCGCATGGGAGCTGTTTTTT. Full variable domain (outside the CDR3, taken from reference TRBV11-1 and TRBJ2-2): EAEVAQSPRYKITEKSQAVAFWCDPISGHATLYWYRQILGQGPELLVQFQDESVVDDSQLPKDRFSAERLKGVDSTLKIQPAELGDSAMYLCASSFRSAWELFFGEGSRLTVL.

The chain combines TRBV25-1 with TRBJ2-3, with TRBD2 matching over 9 bases. CDR3 length: 12 residues. The V gene's germline CDR1 is MGHDK and CDR2 SYGVNS. The ends lost 9 bases at V and 4 bases at J; junction bases unmatched: 2. CDR3 amino acids: CASSGSADTQYF. In DNA form, the CDR3 reads TGTGCCAGTAGCGGGAGCGCAGATACGCAGTATTTT.

In DNA form, the CDR3 reads TGTGCCAGCAGTGGGACTAGCTCCTACAATGAGCAGTTCTTC. Its protein is CASSGTSSYNEQFF. The V call is TRBV2, the J call TRBJ2-1, with TRBD2 identical over 7 bases. The CDR3 totals 14 residues. Germline trimming cut 4 bases from V and 0 bases from J; bases unmatched to any gene: 0. Per germline, CDR1 SNHLY and CDR2 FYNNEI.

The chain recombines TRBV2 with TRBJ1-6; 7 nucleotides line up with TRBD1. Germline CDR1 and CDR2: SNHLY and FYNNEI. This CDR3 spans 14 amino acids. The V segment lost 6 bases and the J segment 9 bases; nucleotides outside the gene matches: 8. The CDR3 loop reads CASRTGFHGSPLHF. The CDR3 nucleotides read TGTGCCAGCAGGACAGGGTTTCATGGTTCACCCCTCCACTTT.

This clone showed up just a few times. This chain joins TRBV15 and TRBJ2-6; 9 nucleotides agree with TRBD1. The CDR3 extends over 18 amino acids. The germline gives CDR1 LNHNV, CDR2 YYDKDF (reference sequence). V trimming: 2 bases; J trimming: 4 bases; junction bases outside the gene matches: 9. CDR3 DNA: TGTGCCACCAGCAGACAGGGGACAGGGACGTTGGGGGCCAACGTCCTGACTTTC. This codes for CATSRQGTGTLGANVLTF.

V is TRBV29-1 and J is TRBJ1-1, with D unresolved. With 5 bases removed from V and 1 base from J, the gap between germline ends came to 11 bases. The CDR3 has 13 residues. Germline CDR1 reads SQVTM; CDR2 reads ANQGSEA. The CDR3, as DNA: TGCAGCGTTCTCTGGTCCGGGAACACTGAAGCTTTCTTT. It yields the protein CSVLWSGNTEAFF.

The V and J genes are TRBV18 and TRBJ2-7; D may be TRBD2 (6 bases). The V gene lost 2 bases and the J gene lost 2 bases, with 10 bases spanning the gap. The CDR3 contains 14 residues. Germline lookup yields CDR1 KGHSH and CDR2 LQKENI. For the CDR3, the DNA is TGTGCCAGCTCACCATTAGGGGAGGCCTACGAGCAGTACTTC. Protein product: CASSPLGEAYEQYF.

This chain uses TRBV7-9 with TRBJ1-2, with a tentative D call TRBD1 (5 bases). This CDR3 is 17 amino acids long. Germline V gives CDR1 SEHNR, CDR2 FQNEAQ (reference sequence). V dropped 1 base and J dropped 8 bases, with 23 bases sitting between them. DNA of the CDR3: TGTGCCAGCAGCTTAGGTTTTTCAGGGCCAATCGGAGACGGCTACACCTTC. It encodes CASSLGFSGPIGDGYTF.

The genes are TRBV7-9 and TRBJ1-1; D is undetermined. V was pared by 5 bases and J by 0 bases, with 7 bases between. The CDR3 contains 13 residues. The germline V gene has CDR1 SEHNR and CDR2 FQNEAQ (reference sequence). DNA of the CDR3: TGTGCCAGCAGCCCTGAGTTGAACACTGAAGCTTTCTTT. Encoded protein: CASSPELNTEAFF.

The chain joins TRBV6-1 to TRBJ1-2; TRBD1 matches at 7 bases. This CDR3 contains 15 residues. CDR1 MNHNS and CDR2 SASEGT come from the germline V gene. After removal of 0 bases from V and 4 bases from J, the junction contained 5 bases not matched to a gene. The CDR3 protein is CASSEALDRPYGYTF. CDR3 nucleotides: TGTGCCAGCAGTGAAGCGCTGGACAGGCCCTATGGCTACACCTTC.

The CDR3, as DNA: TGTGCCAGCAGCTATCAGGGTTTATTCTACGAGCAGTACTTC. Translated: CASSYQGLFYEQYF. The genes are TRBV7-9 and TRBJ2-7, with D perhaps TRBD1 (5 bases). Trimming shortened V by 4 bases and J by 3 bases, and 13 bases separated the two germline ends. The CDR3 is 14 amino acids. CDR1 and CDR2 from the germline V gene are SEHNR and FQNEAQ (reference sequence).

This chain connects TRBV18 to TRBJ2-5; 8 positions agree with TRBD2. Germline V gene data show CDR1 as KGHSH and CDR2 as LQKENI. V lost 3 bases to trimming and J lost 5 bases; unmatched junction nucleotides: 8. The CDR3 consists of 15 residues. CDR3 loop: CASSPGLEFFETQYF. The CDR3 DNA is TGTGCCAGCTCACCGGGACTAGAATTTTTCGAGACCCAGTACTTC. Drawing the rest from reference TRBV18 and TRBJ2-5, the complete variable domain is NAGVMQNPRHLVRRRGQEARLRCSPMKGHSHVYWYRQLPEEGLKFMVYLQKENIIDESGMPKERFSAEFPKEGPSILRIQQVVRGDSAAYFCASSPGLEFFETQYFGPGTRLLVL.

The J gene is TRBJ2-7, the V gene TRBV7-9, with 11 positions matching TRBD2. The CDR3 runs 15 residues. The V and J ends lost 5 bases and 5 bases, in that order; junction bases with no gene match: 8. Germline CDR1 is SEHNR and CDR2 is FQNEAQ (reference sequence). CDR3 DNA: TGTGCCAGCAGCGCCACTAGCGGGAGTATGAACGAGCAGTACTTC. Residues: CASSATSGSMNEQYF.

V is TRBV27 and J is TRBJ1-1; TRBD1 is a possible D gene (6 bases). Germline assignment: CDR1 MNHEY and CDR2 SMNVEV (reference sequence). The CDR3 sequence is 13 residues long. The germline V and J ends were trimmed by 6 bases and 6 bases, with 14 bases remaining between them. The CDR3 region is CASRRPGQSEAFF. The CDR3 DNA reads as TGTGCCAGCAGAAGGCCGGGACAATCTGAAGCTTTCTTT.

This chain uses TRBV30 with TRBJ1-2, with 7 bases identical to TRBD1. The CDR3 has 14 amino acids. Per the germline V gene, CDR1 is GTSNPN and CDR2 is SVGIG (reference sequence). With V trimmed by 3 bases and J by 6 bases, 10 bases remained unmatched. The CDR3 coding sequence is TGTGCCTGGAGCCGGACAGGAGGGGACAATGGCTACACCTTC. Protein: CAWSRTGGDNGYTF.

The chain recombines TRBV5-1 with TRBJ2-7; D is perhaps TRBD1 (6 bases). Germline CDR1 and CDR2: SGHRS and YFSETQ. CDR3 size: 16 residues. V was cut by 3 bases and J by 4 bases, with 20 bases left in between. As DNA, the CDR3 is TGCGCCAGCAGCTCCGGATCGACAGGCCCGGTGTACGAGCAGTACTTC. This codes for CASSSGSTGPVYEQYF.

The rearrangement uses TRBV18 and TRBJ2-7; TRBD1 matches at 9 bases. CDR3 size: 14 residues. V lost 3 bases, J lost 6 bases, and 6 bases stayed unmatched. Germline assignment: CDR1 KGHSH and CDR2 LQKENI. The CDR3 coding sequence is TGTGCCAGCTCACCGGGGACAGGGTCTACCGAGCAGTACTTC. This sequence encodes CASSPGTGSTEQYF. The variable domain in full, completed from reference TRBV18 and TRBJ2-7, reads NAGVMQNPRHLVRRRGQEARLRCSPMKGHSHVYWYRQLPEEGLKFMVYLQKENIIDESGMPKERFSAEFPKEGPSILRIQQVVRGDSAAYFCASSPGTGSTEQYFGPGTRLTVT.